This TCR beta chain was sequenced in a study of OX40 agonist ivuxolimab in advanced cancers. The repertoire was sequenced with immunoSEQ multiplex PCR; TCRdb's copy has only in-frame clones and lacks some. The table shows tens of thousands of clones, with about nine tenths occurring only once. The TCR was taken from an adult with an advanced solid tumor such as melanoma, head and neck, liver or kidney cancer. The sample consisted of CD4+ or CD8+ T cells sorted from blood, taken in a trial of the OX40 agonist ivuxolimab.

The CDR3 coding sequence is TGTGCCAGCAGCTCGGCGGGACACTTCATGAACACTGAAGCTTTCTTT. Protein: CASSSAGHFMNTEAFF. The V gene is TRBV7-2, the J gene TRBJ1-1, with a weak D call TRBD1 (6 bases). The CDR3 loop spans 16 amino acids. Trimming removed 4 bases from V and 0 bases from J, with 15 bases in between. Per germline, CDR1 SGHTA and CDR2 FQGNSA.